The subject of this entry is one T cell receptor beta chain. Antigen specificity is unknown. The sample is drawn from a study of OX40 agonist ivuxolimab in advanced cancers. Background on the study: Ivuxolimab was administered intravenously to patients at 0.01 to 10 mg/kg every 2 weeks. Having had anti-PD-1, anti-PD-L1 or anti-CTLA-4 therapy before was allowed, and roughly 38% had some.

The study, taken as a whole, reports: At 0.1 to 3.0 mg/kg and by week 6, CD4+ and CD8+ T cells in the blood had expanded clonally.

Exclusion of a patient followed from autoimmune disease history or systemic immunosuppression. V dropped 2 bases and J dropped 4 bases, with 11 bases sitting between them. CDR3 length: 14 residues. CDR1 is SEHNR, CDR2 FQNEAQ, per germline (reference sequence). TCRdb keeps only in-frame clones here, not all; method: immunoSEQ multiplex PCR. The sample carries tens of thousands of clones, about 85% recorded once. The sequencing here drew on CD4+ or CD8+ T cells sorted from blood, taken in a trial of the OX40 agonist ivuxolimab. The sequence was collected from an adult with an advanced solid tumor such as melanoma, head and neck, liver or kidney cancer. The V gene is TRBV7-9, the J gene TRBJ2-5; no clear D gene. This chain's CDR3 is CASSLSLGSETQYF. Written as DNA, the CDR3 is TGTGCCAGCAGCTTAAGTCTGGGGTCAGAGACCCAGTACTTC.